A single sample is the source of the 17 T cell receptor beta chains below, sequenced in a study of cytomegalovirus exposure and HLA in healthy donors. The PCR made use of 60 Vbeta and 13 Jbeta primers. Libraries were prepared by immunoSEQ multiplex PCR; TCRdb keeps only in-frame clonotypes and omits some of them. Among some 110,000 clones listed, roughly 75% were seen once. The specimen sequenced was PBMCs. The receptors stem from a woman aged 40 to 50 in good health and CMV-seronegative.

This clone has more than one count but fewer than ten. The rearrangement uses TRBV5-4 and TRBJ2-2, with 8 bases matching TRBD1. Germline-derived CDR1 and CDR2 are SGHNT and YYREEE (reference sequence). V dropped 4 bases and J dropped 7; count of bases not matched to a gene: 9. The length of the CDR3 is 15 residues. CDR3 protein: CASSPGHRGNGELFF. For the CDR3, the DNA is TGTGCCAGCAGCCCGGGACACAGGGGGAACGGGGAGCTGTTTTTT.

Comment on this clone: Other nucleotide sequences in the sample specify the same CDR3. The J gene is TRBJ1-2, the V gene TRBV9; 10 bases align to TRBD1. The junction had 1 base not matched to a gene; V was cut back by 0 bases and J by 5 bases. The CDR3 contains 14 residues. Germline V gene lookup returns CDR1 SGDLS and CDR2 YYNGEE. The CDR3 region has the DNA TGTGCCAGCAGCGTAGGACAGGGGGCATATGGCTACACCTTC. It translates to CASSVGQGAYGYTF.

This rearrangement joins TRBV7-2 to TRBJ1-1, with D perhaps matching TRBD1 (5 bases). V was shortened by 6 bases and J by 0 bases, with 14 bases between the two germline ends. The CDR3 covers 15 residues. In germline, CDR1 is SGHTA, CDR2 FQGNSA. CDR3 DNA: TGTGCCAGCAGTCTTTCAGGGCGGATGAACACTGAAGCTTTCTTT. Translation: CASSLSGRMNTEAFF.

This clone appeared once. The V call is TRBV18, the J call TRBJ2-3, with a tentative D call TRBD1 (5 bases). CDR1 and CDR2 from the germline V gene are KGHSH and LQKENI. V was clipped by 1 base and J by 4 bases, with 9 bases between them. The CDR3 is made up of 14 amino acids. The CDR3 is CASSPRAGPDTQYF. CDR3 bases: TGTGCCAGCTCACCACGGGCAGGGCCAGATACGCAGTATTTT.

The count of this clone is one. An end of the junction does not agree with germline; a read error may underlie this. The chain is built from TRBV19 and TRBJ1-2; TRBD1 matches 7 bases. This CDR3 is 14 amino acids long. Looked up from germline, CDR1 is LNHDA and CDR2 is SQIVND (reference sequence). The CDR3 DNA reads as TGTGCCAGTAGTCCTATCGTACAGGGGCATGGCCACACCTTC. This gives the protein CASSPIVQGHGHTF.

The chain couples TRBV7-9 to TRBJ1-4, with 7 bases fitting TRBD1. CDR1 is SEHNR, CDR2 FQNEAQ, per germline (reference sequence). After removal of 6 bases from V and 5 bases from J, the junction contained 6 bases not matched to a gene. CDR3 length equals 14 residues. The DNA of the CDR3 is TGTGCCAGCAGTAGAGGACAGGACAATGAAAAACTGTTTTTT. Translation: CASSRGQDNEKLFF.

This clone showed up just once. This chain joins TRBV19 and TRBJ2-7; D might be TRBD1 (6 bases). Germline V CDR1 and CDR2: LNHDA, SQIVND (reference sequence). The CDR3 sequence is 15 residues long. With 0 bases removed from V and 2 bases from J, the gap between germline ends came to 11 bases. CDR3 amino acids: CASSIDFTGTYEQYF. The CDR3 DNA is TGTGCCAGTAGTATAGATTTTACAGGGACCTACGAGCAGTACTTC.

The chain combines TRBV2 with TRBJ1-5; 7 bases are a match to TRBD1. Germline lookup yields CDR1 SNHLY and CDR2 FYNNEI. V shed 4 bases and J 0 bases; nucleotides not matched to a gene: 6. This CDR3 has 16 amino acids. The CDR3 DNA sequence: TGTGCCAGCAGTGCCGGACAGGCTTATAGCAATCAGCCCCAGCATTTT. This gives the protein CASSAGQAYSNQPQHF.

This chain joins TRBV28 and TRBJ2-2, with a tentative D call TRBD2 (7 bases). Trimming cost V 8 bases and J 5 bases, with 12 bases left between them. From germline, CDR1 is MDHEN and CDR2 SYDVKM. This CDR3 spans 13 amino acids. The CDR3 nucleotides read TGTGCCAGCGGTGGGGGGGCTACCGGGGAGCTGTTTTTT. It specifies CASGGGATGELFF.

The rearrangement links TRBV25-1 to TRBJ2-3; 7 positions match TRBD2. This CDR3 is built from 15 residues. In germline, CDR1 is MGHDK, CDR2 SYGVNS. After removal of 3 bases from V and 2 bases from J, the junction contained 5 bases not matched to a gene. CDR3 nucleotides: TGTGCCAGCAGTGACGCCCGGGAGGTCACAGATACGCAGTATTTT. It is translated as CASSDAREVTDTQYF.

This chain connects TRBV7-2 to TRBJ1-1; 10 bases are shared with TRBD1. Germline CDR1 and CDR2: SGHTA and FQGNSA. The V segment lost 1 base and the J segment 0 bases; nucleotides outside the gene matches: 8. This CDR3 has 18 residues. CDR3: CASSLGRDRGFMNTEAFF. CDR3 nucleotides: TGTGCCAGCAGCTTAGGTAGGGACAGGGGATTTATGAACACTGAAGCTTTCTTT.

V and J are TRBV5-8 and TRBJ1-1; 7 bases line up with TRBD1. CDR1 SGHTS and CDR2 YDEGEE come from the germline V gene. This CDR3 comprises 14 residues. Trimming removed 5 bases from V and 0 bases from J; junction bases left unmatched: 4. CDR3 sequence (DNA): TGTGCCAGCAGGAGGGGACAGATGAACACTGAAGCTTTCTTT. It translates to CASRRGQMNTEAFF.

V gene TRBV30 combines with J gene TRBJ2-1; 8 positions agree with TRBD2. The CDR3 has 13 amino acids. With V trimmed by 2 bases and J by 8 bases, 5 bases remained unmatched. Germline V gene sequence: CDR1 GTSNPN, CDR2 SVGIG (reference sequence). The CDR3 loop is CAWSQAGEDEQFF. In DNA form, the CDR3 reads TGTGCCTGGAGTCAAGCGGGAGAGGATGAGCAGTTCTTC. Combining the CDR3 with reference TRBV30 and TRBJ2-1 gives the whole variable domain SQTIHQWPATLVQPVGSPLSLECTVEGTSNPNLYWYRQAAGRGLQLLFYSVGIGQISSEVPQNLSASRPQDRQFILSSKKLLLSDSGFYLCAWSQAGEDEQFFGPGTRLTVL.

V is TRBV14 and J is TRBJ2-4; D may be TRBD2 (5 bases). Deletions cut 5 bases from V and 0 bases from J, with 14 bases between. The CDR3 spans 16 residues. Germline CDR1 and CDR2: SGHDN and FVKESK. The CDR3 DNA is TGTGCCAGCAGCTCCCCTGGACTGGGAGCCAAAAACATTCAGTACTTC. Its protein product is CASSSPGLGAKNIQYF.

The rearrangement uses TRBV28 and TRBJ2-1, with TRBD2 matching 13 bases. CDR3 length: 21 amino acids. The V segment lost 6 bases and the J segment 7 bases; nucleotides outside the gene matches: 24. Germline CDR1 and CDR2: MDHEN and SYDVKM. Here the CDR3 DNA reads TGTGCCAGCAGGGATAGTTTGGGACTAGCGGGGTTCGCCGTGGGGAATAATGAGCAGTTCTTC. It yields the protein CASRDSLGLAGFAVGNNEQFF.

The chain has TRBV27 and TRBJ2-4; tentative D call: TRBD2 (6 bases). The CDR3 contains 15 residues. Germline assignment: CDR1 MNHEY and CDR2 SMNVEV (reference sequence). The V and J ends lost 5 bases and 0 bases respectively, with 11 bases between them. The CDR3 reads CASSLSGLAKNIQYF. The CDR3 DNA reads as TGTGCCAGCAGTCTTAGCGGCTTAGCCAAAAACATTCAGTACTTC.

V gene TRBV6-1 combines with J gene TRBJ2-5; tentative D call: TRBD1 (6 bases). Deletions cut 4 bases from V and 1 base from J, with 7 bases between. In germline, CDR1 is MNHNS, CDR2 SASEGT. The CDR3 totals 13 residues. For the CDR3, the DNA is TGTGCCAGCAGTGGGACAGTCCAAGAGACCCAGTACTTC. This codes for CASSGTVQETQYF.